These T cell receptor beta chains were read from a single sample in a study of T cell changes during pregnancy in multiple sclerosis. Clones were read by immunoSEQ multiplex PCR, and TCRdb kept only the in-frame ones, dropping some. The data contain tens of thousands of clones, more than 90% of them singletons. This specimen was peripheral blood, taken after pregnancy. These receptor sequences come from a female donor in good health, enrolled as a control in a pregnancy study. Both conserved end residues are part of each CDR3. The order of the fields is V gene, clone size, D gene, J gene, CDR3 DNA, CDR3 protein. A D gene is named only where the DNA matches it firmly. Rows may omit the clone size; those that give it use once, few, many or a size class.

TRBV5-6	.	TRBD1	TRBJ1-1	TGTGCCAGCAGCGGCGACGGACAGGGAATTACGAACACTGAAGCTTTCTTT	CASSGDGQGITNTEAFF
TRBV7-9	.	TRBD2	TRBJ2-7	TGTGCCAGCAGCTTGGGGCGGACTAGCGAGACCTACGAGCAGTACTTC	CASSLGRTSETYEQYF
TRBV27	few	TRBD1	TRBJ1-5	TGTGCCAGCAGAATAGGGACAGCTAGCAATCAGCCCCAGCATTTT	CASRIGTASNQPQHF
TRBV6-5	.	.	TRBJ1-1	TGTGCCAGCAGCCCGGGGAACACTGAAGCTTTCTTT	CASSPGNTEAFF
TRBV5-8	.	TRBD2	TRBJ2-1	TGTGCCAGCAGCTTACCGGGACTAGTCTACAATGAGCAGTTCTTC	CASSLPGLVYNEQFF
TRBV9	.	.	TRBJ2-3	TGTGCCAGCCCCCAAGGGGGGGGAGGGCCGACAGATACGCAGTATTTT	CASPQGGGGPTDTQYF
TRBV9	.	TRBD1	TRBJ2-5	TGTGCCAGCAGCGTATGGACAGGCCAAGAGACCCAGTACTTC	CASSVWTGQETQYF
TRBV27	few	.	TRBJ2-7	TGTGCCAGCAGCCCCCTACAGGGCTTGTCCTACGAGCAGTACTTC	CASSPLQGLSYEQYF
TRBV5-1	.	.	TRBJ1-2	TGCGCCAGCAGCTTGGGGGGAGTTAACTATGGCTACACCTTC	CASSLGGVNYGYTF
TRBV19	.	TRBD1	TRBJ1-4	TGTGCCAGTAGTATCGTCTTTCCTGGGACAGCCGATGAAAAACTGTTTTTT	CASSIVFPGTADEKLFF
TRBV18	.	.	TRBJ1-1	TGTGCCAGCTCACCCTCCGTGAACACTGAAGCTTTCTTT	CASSPSVNTEAFF
TRBV21-1	.	.	TRBJ2-1	TGTGCCAGCAGCAAAGCGAAGGGACTAGTATGTAATGAGCAGTTCTTC	CASSKAKGLVCNEQFF
TRBV4-1	.	.	TRBJ1-5	TGCGCCAGCAGCCAAGAATCGGGGTTTCGTCAGCCCCAGCATTTT	CASSQESGFRQPQHF
TRBV6-5	.	.	TRBJ2-3	TGTGCCAGCAGTTATGGCGGGATTAGCACAGATACGCAGTATTTT	CASSYGGISTDTQYF
TRBV28	.	.	TRBJ1-6	TGTGCCAGCAGTCCCGTACAGATTTATAATTCACCCCTCCACTTT	CASSPVQIYNSPLHF
TRBV5-1	.	.	TRBJ2-3	TGCGCCAGCAGCACCGGGACAGATACGCAGTATTTT	CASSTGTDTQYF
TRBV7-2	.	.	TRBJ1-5	TGTGCCAGCAGCTTAGGAAGGGGTCAGCCCCAGCATTTT	CASSLGRGQPQHF
TRBV5-4	.	.	TRBJ2-1	TGTGCCAGCAGCCTACTTGTGTCAACTAGCAGCGGTTCCAATGAGCAGTTCTTC	CASSLLVSTSSGSNEQFF
TRBV5-1	.	TRBD1	TRBJ2-6	TGCGCCAGCAGCTTACGGACAGGGGTGAGCTCTGGGGCCAACGTCCTGACTTTC	CASSLRTGVSSGANVLTF
TRBV6-6	.	.	TRBJ1-3	TGTGCCACCCGACTCACCTCTGGAAACACCATATATTTT	CATRLTSGNTIYF
TRBV27	.	.	TRBJ2-3	TGTGCCAGCAGTTTACTGTGGCCAGGGCGCACAGATACGCAGTATTTT	CASSLLWPGRTDTQYF
TRBV4-1	.	.	TRBJ2-4	TGCGCCAGCAGTGAGACTACCAGAATAAACATTCAGTACTTC	CASSETTRINIQYF
TRBV13	.	.	TRBJ1-2	TGTGCCAGCAGCTTGGGGGAGGGCCGGGGCTATGGCTACACCTTC	CASSLGEGRGYGYTF
TRBV6-5	.	TRBD2	TRBJ2-7	TGTGCCAGCAGGCGGACTAGCGGGTACTACGAGCAGTACTTC	CASRRTSGYYEQYF
TRBV14	.	.	TRBJ2-5	TGTGCCAGCAGCCAAGATCAAGCGCTGAGGGAGACCCAGTACTTC	CASSQDQALRETQYF
TRBV7-9	.	.	TRBJ2-5	TGTGCCAGCAGCACGATCGCATCCGCGGCCCAAGAGACCCAGTACTTC	CASSTIASAAQETQYF
TRBV28	.	.	TRBJ2-4	TGTGCCAGCAGCCTAGTCAAAAACATTCAGTACTTC	CASSLVKNIQYF
TRBV19	.	TRBD1	TRBJ2-7	TGTGCCAGTAGTGCCCAGGGGGCATCCTACGAGCAGTACTTC	CASSAQGASYEQYF
TRBV5-1	.	TRBD2	TRBJ2-5	TGCGCCAGCAGCTTCGGGACTAGCGGGGGGCAAGAGACCCAGTACTTC	CASSFGTSGGQETQYF
TRBV6-1	.	.	TRBJ1-4	TGTGCCAGCAGTGAAGCGCCTCCCACCAGGGCTTACCTAACCCTCTTTTTT	CASSEAPPTRAYLTLFF
TRBV11-2	.	TRBD2	TRBJ2-7	TGTGCCAGCAGCTTTGAGGGAGGGCCCGCCGAGCAGTACTTC	CASSFEGGPAEQYF
TRBV5-1	.	.	TRBJ2-7	TGCGCCAGCAGCCCTAGAAGGGGCCACGAGCAGTACTTC	CASSPRRGHEQYF
TRBV6-5	few	.	TRBJ1-2	TGTGCCAGCAGTATAGACGGGAACTATGGCTACACCTTC	CASSIDGNYGYTF
TRBV11-2	.	TRBD1	TRBJ1-3	TGTGCCAGCAGATTATCCGGGACAGCAACTACTGGAAACACCATATATTTT	CASRLSGTATTGNTIYF
TRBV5-1	.	TRBD2	TRBJ2-5	TGCGCCAGCAGCTTAAGTTTGCGGGGGGGTCCGCAAGAGACCCAGTACTTC	CASSLSLRGGPQETQYF
TRBV5-6	.	.	TRBJ1-2	TGTGCCAGCAGCGAAACGGGGGTTCAGTCTAACTATGGCTACACCTTC	CASSETGVQSNYGYTF
TRBV30	.	.	TRBJ1-5	TGTGCCTGGAGCGGCCGCGGGCTCCTCAATCAGCCCCAGCATTTT	CAWSGRGLLNQPQHF
TRBV11-2	.	.	TRBJ2-3	TGTGCCAGCAGCTTAGGGACTTTCACAGATACGCAGTATTTT	CASSLGTFTDTQYF
TRBV25-1	.	TRBD2	TRBJ2-5	TGTGCCAGCAGCCGAGGAATGGGACTAGCGGTTCAAGAGACCCAGTACTTC	CASSRGMGLAVQETQYF
TRBV19	.	TRBD1	TRBJ2-2	TGTGCCAGTAGATGGACAGGAAACACCGGGGAGCTGTTTTTT	CASRWTGNTGELFF
TRBV14	.	TRBD1	TRBJ2-3	TGTGCCAGCAGCCCCCACAGGGGGTCAGATACGCAGTATTTT	CASSPHRGSDTQYF
TRBV5-1	.	TRBD1	TRBJ1-2	TGCGCCAGCAGCTTAGGGACAGGGAATCGGGGCTACACCTTC	CASSLGTGNRGYTF
TRBV5-1	once	.	TRBJ1-1	TGCGCCAGCAGCTTGGCCACACAAAGCACTGAAGCTTTCTTT	CASSLATQSTEAFF
TRBV7-9	.	.	TRBJ2-4	TGTGCCAGCAGCTCCACAGGCGGGGGCACAAAAAACATTCAGTACTTC	CASSSTGGGTKNIQYF
TRBV4-2	.	.	TRBJ2-2	TGTGCCAGCAGCCAAGAGGGCAGGAACACCGGGGAGCTGTTTTTT	CASSQEGRNTGELFF
TRBV28	.	.	TRBJ2-7	TGTGCCAGCAGCCTAACCTACGAGCAGTACTTC	CASSLTYEQYF
TRBV27	.	TRBD2	TRBJ2-1	TGTGCCAGCAGCCCGACTAGCGGGGGGAGGTATGAGCAGTTCTTC	CASSPTSGGRYEQFF
TRBV7-2	.	TRBD2	TRBJ2-5	TGTGCCAGCAGCTTCCAGCGGGGGGGCCGGGAGACCCAGTACTTC	CASSFQRGGRETQYF
TRBV9	.	TRBD2	TRBJ2-3	TGTGCCAGCAGCGTAGCGGGGACTAGCGGGAGGGCTGGAGATACGCAGTATTTT	CASSVAGTSGRAGDTQYF
TRBV29-1	.	TRBD2	TRBJ2-3	TGCAGCGTTGGATCTAGCGGGAACACAGATACGCAGTATTTT	CSVGSSGNTDTQYF
TRBV27	.	TRBD1	TRBJ1-5	TGTGCCAGCAGGGGACAGTATAGCAATCAGCCCCAGCATTTT	CASRGQYSNQPQHF
TRBV9	.	.	TRBJ2-7	TGTGCCAGCAGCGGGCCTAACGGGATGGACGACGAGCAGTACTTC	CASSGPNGMDDEQYF
TRBV4-2	.	TRBD1	TRBJ2-5	TGTGCCAGCAGCCCGGAAGGGACAGGGGGTATTGTATTAGAGACCCAGTACTTC	CASSPEGTGGIVLETQYF
TRBV7-8	.	.	TRBJ2-1	TGTGCCAGCAGCTTAACGGGGGATGAGCAGTTCTTC	CASSLTGDEQFF